The 7 T cell receptor beta chains reported below all come from one sample, sequenced in a study of regulatory T cells in long-lasting Graves disease. The TCR beta library used iRepertoire HTBI primers with Arm-PCR amplification of CDR3. Each CDR3 protein gets one entry after TCRdb re-called the multiplex PCR reads with MiXCR. The sample contains hundreds of thousands of distinct CDR3 sequences, 25% to 35% of which appear only once. Time point of the sample: persistent/refractory GD, antithyroid drugs over 5 years with positive TRAb. With RNA extracted from PBMCs as input, the TCR library was made. This specimen was peripheral blood mononuclear cells (PBMCs), taken when the disease was refractory, from a patient treated with antithyroid drugs. The receptors stem from a female donor with Graves disease.

This clonotype was counted between two and nine times. The rearrangement links TRBV7-2 to TRBJ2-6; D assignment may be TRBD1 or TRBD2 (6 bases each). The CDR3 is 17 amino acids. CDR1 SGHTA and CDR2 FQGNSA come from the germline V gene. The germline V and J ends were trimmed by 6 bases and 0 bases, with 15 bases remaining between them. The CDR3 nucleotides read TGTGCCAGCAGACGAAGGGGGGCGGGCTCTGGGGCCAACGTCCTGACTTTC. Protein sequence: CASRRRGAGSGANVLTF.

The chain has TRBV19 and TRBJ1-1, with a tentative D call TRBD1 (5 bases). The CDR3 runs 16 residues. CDR1 and CDR2 (germline): LNHDA, SQIVND (reference sequence). V lost 5 bases, J lost 4 bases, and 20 bases lay in between. CDR3 loop: CASSPPGRGRGTEAFF. The CDR3 DNA is TGTGCCAGTAGTCCCCCGGGGCGGGGTCGAGGCACTGAAGCTTTCTTT.

This clonotype was recorded a few times. This chain links TRBV20-1 with TRBJ2-3, with 14 bases lining up with TRBD2. Looked up from germline, CDR1 is DFQATT and CDR2 is SNEGSKA (reference sequence). The CDR3 loop spans 16 amino acids. J was trimmed by 5 bases and V by 5 bases; bases with no gene match: 9. CDR3 region: CSADSRLAGGLDTQYF. The CDR3 coding sequence is TGCAGTGCTGACAGCAGACTAGCGGGAGGGTTAGATACGCAGTATTTT.

This clonotype was seen a few times. This chain joins TRBV25-1 and TRBJ1-1; 8 nucleotides match TRBD1. CDR1 and CDR2 from the germline V gene are MGHDK and SYGVNS. This CDR3 is built from 14 residues. V shed 6 bases, J shed 0 bases, and the junction held 3 bases outside the gene matches. CDR3: CASRETGVNTEAFF. In DNA form, the CDR3 reads TGTGCCAGCAGGGAGACAGGGGTGAACACTGAAGCTTTCTTT.

This sequence joins TRBV29-1 and TRBJ2-7; TRBD2 aligns across 10 bases. CDR1 and CDR2 from the germline V gene are SQVTM and ANQGSEA. The length of the CDR3 is 15 residues. V lost 6 bases to trimming and J lost 4 bases; unmatched junction nucleotides: 12. The CDR3 DNA follows: TGCAGCGTCATAAGCCTAGCGGGAGAGTCGTACGAGCAGTACTTC. Its protein product is CSVISLAGESYEQYF.

The genes are TRBV6-1 and TRBJ1-5; tentative D call: TRBD1 (5 bases). Per germline, CDR1 MNHNS and CDR2 SASEGT. CDR3 size: 15 residues. V lost 8 bases, J lost 0 bases, and 14 bases lay in between. The CDR3 is CASRTYDNSNQPQHF. CDR3 nucleotide sequence: TGTGCCAGCCGGACATACGACAATAGCAATCAGCCCCAGCATTTT.

The chain joins TRBV19 to TRBJ1-1; tentatively, D is TRBD1 (6 bases). This CDR3 has 13 amino acids. The ends were cut back, 4 bases at V and 8 bases at J, with 14 bases in the middle. CDR1 and CDR2 (germline): LNHDA, SQIVND (reference sequence). The CDR3 bases are TGTGCCAGTAGTACCGCGGGGGCGGCCGAAGCTTTCTTT. Protein: CASSTAGAAEAFF.